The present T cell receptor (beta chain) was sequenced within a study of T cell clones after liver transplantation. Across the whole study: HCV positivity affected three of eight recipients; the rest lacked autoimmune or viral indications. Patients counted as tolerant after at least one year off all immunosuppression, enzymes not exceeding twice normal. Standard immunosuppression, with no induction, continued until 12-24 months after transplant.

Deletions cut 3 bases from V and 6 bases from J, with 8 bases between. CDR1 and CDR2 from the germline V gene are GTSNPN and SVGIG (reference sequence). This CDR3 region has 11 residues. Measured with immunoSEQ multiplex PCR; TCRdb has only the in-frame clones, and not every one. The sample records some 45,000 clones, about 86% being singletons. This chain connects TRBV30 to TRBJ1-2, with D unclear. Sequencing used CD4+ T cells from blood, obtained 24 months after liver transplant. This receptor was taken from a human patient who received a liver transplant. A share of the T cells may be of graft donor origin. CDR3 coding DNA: TGTGCCTGGAGAAGAGGTAATGGCTACACCTTC. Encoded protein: CAWRRGNGYTF.